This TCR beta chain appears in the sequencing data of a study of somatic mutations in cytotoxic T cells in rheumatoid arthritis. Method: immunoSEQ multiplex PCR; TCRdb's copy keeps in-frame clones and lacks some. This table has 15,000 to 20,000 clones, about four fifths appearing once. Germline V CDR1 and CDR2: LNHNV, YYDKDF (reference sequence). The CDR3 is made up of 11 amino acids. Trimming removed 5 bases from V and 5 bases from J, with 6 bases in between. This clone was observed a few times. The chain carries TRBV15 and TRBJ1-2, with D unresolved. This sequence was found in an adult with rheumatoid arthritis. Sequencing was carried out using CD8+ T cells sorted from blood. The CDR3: CATSGGYGYTF. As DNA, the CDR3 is TGTGCCACCAGCGGCGGATATGGCTACACCTTC. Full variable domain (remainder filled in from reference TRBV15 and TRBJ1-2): DAMVIQNPRYQVTQFGKPVTLSCSQTLNHNVMYWYQQKSSQAPKLLFHYYDKDFNNEADTPDNFQSRRPNTSFCFLDIRSPGLGDTAMYLCATSGGYGYTFGSGTRLTVV.